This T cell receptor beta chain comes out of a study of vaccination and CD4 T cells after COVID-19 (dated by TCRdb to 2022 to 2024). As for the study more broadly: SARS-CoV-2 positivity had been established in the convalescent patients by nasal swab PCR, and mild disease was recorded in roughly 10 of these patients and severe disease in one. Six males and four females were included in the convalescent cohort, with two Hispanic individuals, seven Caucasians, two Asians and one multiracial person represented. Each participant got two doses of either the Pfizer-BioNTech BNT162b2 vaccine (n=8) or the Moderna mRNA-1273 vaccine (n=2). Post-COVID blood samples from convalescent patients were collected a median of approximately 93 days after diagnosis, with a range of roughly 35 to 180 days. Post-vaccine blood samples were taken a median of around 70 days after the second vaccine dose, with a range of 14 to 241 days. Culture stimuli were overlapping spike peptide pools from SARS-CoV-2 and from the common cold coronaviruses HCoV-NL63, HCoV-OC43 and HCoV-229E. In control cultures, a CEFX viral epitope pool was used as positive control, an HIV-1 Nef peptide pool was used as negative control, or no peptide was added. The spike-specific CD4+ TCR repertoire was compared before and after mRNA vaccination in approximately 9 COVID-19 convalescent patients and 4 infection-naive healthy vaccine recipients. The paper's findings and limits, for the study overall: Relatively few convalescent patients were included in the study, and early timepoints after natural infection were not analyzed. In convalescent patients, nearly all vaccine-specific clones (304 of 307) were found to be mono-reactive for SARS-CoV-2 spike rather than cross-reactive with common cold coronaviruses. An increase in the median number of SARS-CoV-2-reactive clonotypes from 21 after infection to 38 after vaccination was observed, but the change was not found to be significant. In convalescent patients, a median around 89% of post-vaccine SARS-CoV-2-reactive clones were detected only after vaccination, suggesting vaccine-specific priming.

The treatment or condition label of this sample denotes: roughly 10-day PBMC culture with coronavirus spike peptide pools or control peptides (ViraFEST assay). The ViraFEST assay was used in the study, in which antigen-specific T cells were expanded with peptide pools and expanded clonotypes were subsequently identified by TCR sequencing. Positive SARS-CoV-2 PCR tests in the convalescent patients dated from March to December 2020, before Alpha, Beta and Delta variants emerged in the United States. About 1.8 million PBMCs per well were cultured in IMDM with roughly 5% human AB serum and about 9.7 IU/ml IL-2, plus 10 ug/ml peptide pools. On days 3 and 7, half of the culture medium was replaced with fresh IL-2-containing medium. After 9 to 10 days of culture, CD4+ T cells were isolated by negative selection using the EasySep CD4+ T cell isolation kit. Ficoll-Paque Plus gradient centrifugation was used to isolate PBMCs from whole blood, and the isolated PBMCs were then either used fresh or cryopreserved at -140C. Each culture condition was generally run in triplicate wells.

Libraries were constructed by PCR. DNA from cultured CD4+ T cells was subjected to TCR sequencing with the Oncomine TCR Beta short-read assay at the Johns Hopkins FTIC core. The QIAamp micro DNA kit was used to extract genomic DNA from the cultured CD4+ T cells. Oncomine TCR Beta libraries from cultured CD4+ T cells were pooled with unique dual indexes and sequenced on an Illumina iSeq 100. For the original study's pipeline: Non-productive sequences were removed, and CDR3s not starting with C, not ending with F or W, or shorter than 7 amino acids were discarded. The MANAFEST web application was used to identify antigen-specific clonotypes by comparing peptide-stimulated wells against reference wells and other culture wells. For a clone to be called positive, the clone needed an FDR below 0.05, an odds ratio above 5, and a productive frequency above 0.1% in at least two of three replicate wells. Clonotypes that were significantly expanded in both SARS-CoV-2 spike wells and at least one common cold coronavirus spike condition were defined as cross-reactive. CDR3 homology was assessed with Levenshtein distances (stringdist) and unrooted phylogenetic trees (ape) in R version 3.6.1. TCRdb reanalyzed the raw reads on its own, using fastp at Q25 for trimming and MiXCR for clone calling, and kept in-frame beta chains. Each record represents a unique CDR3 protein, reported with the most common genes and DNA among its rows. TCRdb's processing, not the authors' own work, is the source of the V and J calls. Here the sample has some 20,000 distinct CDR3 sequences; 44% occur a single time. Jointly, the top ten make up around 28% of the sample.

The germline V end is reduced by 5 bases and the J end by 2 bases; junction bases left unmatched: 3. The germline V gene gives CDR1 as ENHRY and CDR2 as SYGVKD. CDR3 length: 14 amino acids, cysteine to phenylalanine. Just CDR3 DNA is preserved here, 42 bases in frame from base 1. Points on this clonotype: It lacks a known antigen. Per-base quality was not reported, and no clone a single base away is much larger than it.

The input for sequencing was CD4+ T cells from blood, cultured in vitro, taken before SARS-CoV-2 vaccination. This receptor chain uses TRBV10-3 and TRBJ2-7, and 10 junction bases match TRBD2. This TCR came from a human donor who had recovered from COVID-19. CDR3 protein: CAISPSGSTYEQYF. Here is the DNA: TGTGCCATCAGTCCTAGCGGGAGTACCTACGAGCAGTACTTC.